The T cell receptor beta chain described here comes from a study of blood T cells in healthy people across ages. On the study more broadly: About one barcoded beta molecule per two T cells was the capture yield of template switching. Study-wide results and limits: A roughly linear age-dependent decrease characterized TCR beta diversity per million T cells. Any conclusive comparison of naive versus antigen-experienced cells was prevented by using unsorted PBMCs.

On this clonotype itself: Its antigen is as yet unknown. This sequence may be a read error, since a much larger clone differs from it by one base.

A J-beta primer mix and a sample-barcoded 5' primer were used in a second PCR of roughly 6 to 12 cycles. Every molecule of cDNA carried a tag from a template-switch adaptor with 12 random nucleotides. TCRdb re-analysed the 5' RACE reads in MiXCR, keeping a single row per CDR3 protein. The repertoire holds hundreds of thousands of distinct CDR3 sequences, over 40% seen once, with 13% in the top ten. Germline values: CDR1 SQVTM, CDR2 ANQGSEA. CDR3 length: 15 amino acids. V is TRBV29-1 and J is TRBJ2-1; 12 bases align to TRBD2. This receptor was obtained from a woman aged 80 or older in good health. Sequencing was done on a sample of blood. The CDR3 region has the DNA TGCCGCGTCCCAACCTCTAGCGGGAGGGGACTTGAGCAGTTCTTC. Translation: CRVPTSSGRGLEQFF.